Listed here are 8 T cell receptor beta chains from one sample, sequenced in a study of identical twins. TCRdb ran MiXCR on the 5' RACE reads and lists one entry per CDR3 protein. The repertoire holds about 530,000 distinct CDR3 sequences, with approximately 14% as singletons. These same data were also listed under a study on yellow fever vaccine responses in identical twins.

Sequencing used CD4+ T cells sorted from blood. These receptors were taken from a woman younger than 35 in good health.

The chain is built from TRBV5-5 and TRBJ2-2; 8 nucleotides line up with TRBD2. Germline trimming cut 3 bases from V and 5 bases from J; bases unmatched to any gene: 6. The CDR3 runs to 15 residues. Looked up from germline, CDR1 is SGHKS and CDR2 is YYEKEE (reference sequence). CDR3 DNA: TGTGCCAGCAGCTCCAGCGGGAGTTCTACCGGGGAGCTGTTTTTT. Amino acids: CASSSSGSSTGELFF.

The J gene is TRBJ2-2, the V gene TRBV10-2; TRBD2 aligns across 7 bases. V trimming: 7 bases; J trimming: 4 bases; junction bases outside the gene matches: 6. CDR1 and CDR2 from the germline V gene are WSHSY and SAAADI. This CDR3 contains 14 residues. As DNA, the CDR3 is TGCGCCAGCAAAGCGGGGCCGAGCACCGGGGAGCTGTTTTTT. This sequence encodes CASKAGPSTGELFF.

This clonotype has just a few counts. The chain uses TRBV28 and TRBJ2-7; 12 nucleotides agree with TRBD1. The CDR3 is 15 residues long. V lost 8 bases to trimming and J lost 9 bases; unmatched junction nucleotides: 14. Germline V gene sequence: CDR1 MDHEN, CDR2 SYDVKM. The CDR3 sequence: CASGTPGQGAAVQYV. The CDR3 DNA reads TGTGCCAGCGGAACTCCGGGACAGGGGGCAGCCGTGCAGTACGTC.

This clonotype was counted a few times. The chain recombines TRBV5-1 with TRBJ2-7, with 7 positions matching TRBD2. The CDR3 is made up of 15 amino acids. Per the germline V gene, CDR1 is SGHRS and CDR2 is YFSETQ. Trimming cost V 0 bases and J 6 bases; bases outside gene matches: 9. The CDR3 nucleotides are TGCGCCAGCAGCTTGGAGGGAGGGCCTCTACGCGAGCAGTACTTC. Translated: CASSLEGGPLREQYF. The variable domain in full, with the rest retrieved from reference TRBV5-1 and TRBJ2-7, is KAGVTQTPRYLIKTRGQQVTLSCSPISGHRSVSWYQQTPGQGLQFLFEYFSETQRNKGNFPGRFSGRQFSNSRSEMNVSTLELGDSALYLCASSLEGGPLREQYFGPGTRLTVT.

This clonotype was seen more than once but under ten times. V gene TRBV7-8 combines with J gene TRBJ1-1; 10 positions match TRBD1. The CDR3 loop spans 13 amino acids. Trimming removed 1 base from V and 8 bases from J; junction bases left unmatched: 1. The germline CDR1 and CDR2 sequences are SGHVS and FQNEAQ. DNA of the CDR3: TGTGCCAGCAGCTTAGGGACAGGGGGGGAAGCTTTCTTT. Amino acid sequence: CASSLGTGGEAFF.

This clonotype was found many times. The V and J genes are TRBV7-8 and TRBJ1-5; D might be TRBD1 (5 bases). Germline V lookup: CDR1 SGHVS, CDR2 FQNEAQ. CDR3 length equals 15 residues. The V end lost 2 bases, the J end lost 0 bases, and 8 bases lay between the germline ends. The CDR3 sequence: CASSLTGSSNQPQHF. The DNA for the CDR3 is TGTGCCAGCAGCTTAACAGGTTCTAGCAATCAGCCCCAGCATTTT.

This clonotype was seen only a few times. This rearrangement joins TRBV9 to TRBJ1-6, with a tentative D call TRBD1 (6 bases). The ends were cut back, 3 bases at V and 6 bases at J, with 22 bases in the middle. Germline lookup yields CDR1 SGDLS and CDR2 YYNGEE. This CDR3 is built from 18 residues. CDR3 amino acids: CASSADQGRTPSNSPLHF. The CDR3 region has the DNA TGTGCCAGCAGCGCAGATCAGGGGCGAACTCCTTCTAATTCACCCCTCCACTTT.

This clonotype turned up a few times. The rearrangement links TRBV5-1 to TRBJ2-2, with D possibly called TRBD1 or TRBD2 (5 bases each). The CDR3 consists of 16 residues. Germline lookup yields CDR1 SGHRS and CDR2 YFSETQ. V gave up 7 bases and J gave up 4 bases, with 20 bases separating them. The CDR3 coding sequence is TGCGCCAGCTGGCCCGGGACCCCAAAACCCACCGGGGAGCTGTTTTTT. As protein: CASWPGTPKPTGELFF. The complete variable domain, with remaining parts taken from reference TRBV5-1 and TRBJ2-2, reads KAGVTQTPRYLIKTRGQQVTLSCSPISGHRSVSWYQQTPGQGLQFLFEYFSETQRNKGNFPGRFSGRQFSNSRSEMNVSTLELGDSALYLCASWPGTPKPTGELFFGEGSRLTVL.